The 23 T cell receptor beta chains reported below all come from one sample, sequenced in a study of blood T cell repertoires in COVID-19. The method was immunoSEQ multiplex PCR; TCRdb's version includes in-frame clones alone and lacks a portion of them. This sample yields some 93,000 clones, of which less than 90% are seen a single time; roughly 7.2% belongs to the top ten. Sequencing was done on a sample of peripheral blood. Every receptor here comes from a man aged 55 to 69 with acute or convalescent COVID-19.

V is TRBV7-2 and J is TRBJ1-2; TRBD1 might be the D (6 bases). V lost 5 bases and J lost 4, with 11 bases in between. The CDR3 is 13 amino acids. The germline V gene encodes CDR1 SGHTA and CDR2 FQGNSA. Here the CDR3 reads CASSPGQAYGYTF. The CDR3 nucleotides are TGTGCCAGCAGCCCGGGACAAGCCTATGGCTACACCTTC.

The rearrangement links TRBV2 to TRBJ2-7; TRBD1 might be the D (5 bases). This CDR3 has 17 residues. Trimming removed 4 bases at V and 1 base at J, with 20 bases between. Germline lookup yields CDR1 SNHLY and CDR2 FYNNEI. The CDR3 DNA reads TGTGCCAGCAGTGGGGTGCCCCGACAGTTCCTGTCCTACGAGCAGTACTTC. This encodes CASSGVPRQFLSYEQYF.

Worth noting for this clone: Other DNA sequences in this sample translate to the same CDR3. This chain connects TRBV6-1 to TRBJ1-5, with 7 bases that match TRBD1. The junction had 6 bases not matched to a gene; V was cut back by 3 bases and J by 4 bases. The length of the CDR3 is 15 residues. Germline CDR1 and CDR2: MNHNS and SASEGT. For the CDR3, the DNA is TGTGCCAGCAGTGAGGCGGGACAGCAAAATCAGCCCCAGCATTTT. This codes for CASSEAGQQNQPQHF.

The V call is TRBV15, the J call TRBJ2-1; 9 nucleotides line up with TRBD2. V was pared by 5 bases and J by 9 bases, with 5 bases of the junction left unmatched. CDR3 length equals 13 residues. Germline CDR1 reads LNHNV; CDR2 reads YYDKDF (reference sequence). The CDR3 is CATSSHSGSEQFF. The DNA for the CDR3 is TGTGCCACCAGCTCTCATAGCGGGAGTGAGCAGTTCTTC.

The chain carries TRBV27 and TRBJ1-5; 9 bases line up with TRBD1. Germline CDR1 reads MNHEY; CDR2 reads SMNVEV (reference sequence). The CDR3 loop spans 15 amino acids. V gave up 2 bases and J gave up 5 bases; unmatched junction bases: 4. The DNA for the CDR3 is TGTGCCAGCAGTTTAGAGGGACAGGGCCATCAGCCCCAGCATTTT. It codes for CASSLEGQGHQPQHF.

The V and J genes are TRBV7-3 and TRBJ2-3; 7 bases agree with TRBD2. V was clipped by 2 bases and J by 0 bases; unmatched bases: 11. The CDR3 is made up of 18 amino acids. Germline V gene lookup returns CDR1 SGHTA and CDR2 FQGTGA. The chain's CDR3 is CASSLRAGDGASTDTQYF. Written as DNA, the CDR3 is TGTGCCAGCAGCTTACGGGCGGGAGATGGGGCGAGCACAGATACGCAGTATTTT.

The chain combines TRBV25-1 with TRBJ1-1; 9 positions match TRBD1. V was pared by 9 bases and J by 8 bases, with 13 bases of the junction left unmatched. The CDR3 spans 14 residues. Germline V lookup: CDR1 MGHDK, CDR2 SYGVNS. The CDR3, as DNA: TGTGCCAGTAAAGGACAGGGGCCATCCAGGGAAGCTTTCTTT. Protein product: CASKGQGPSREAFF.

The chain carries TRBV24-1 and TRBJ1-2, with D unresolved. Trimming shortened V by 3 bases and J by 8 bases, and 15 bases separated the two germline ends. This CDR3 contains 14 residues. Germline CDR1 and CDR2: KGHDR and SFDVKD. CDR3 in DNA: TGTGCCACCAGTGATGCGAGGAGTGAAGACGGCTACACCTTC. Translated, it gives CATSDARSEDGYTF.

The CDR3, as DNA: TGCAGCGTTGAAGGGGGGGCAGATACGCAGTATTTT. The encoded protein is CSVEGGADTQYF. The chain employs TRBV29-1 and TRBJ2-3; tentative D call: TRBD2 (6 bases). The V end was cut by 1 base, the J end by 4 bases, with 6 bases between. The CDR3 runs to 12 residues. Per germline, CDR1 SQVTM and CDR2 ANQGSEA.

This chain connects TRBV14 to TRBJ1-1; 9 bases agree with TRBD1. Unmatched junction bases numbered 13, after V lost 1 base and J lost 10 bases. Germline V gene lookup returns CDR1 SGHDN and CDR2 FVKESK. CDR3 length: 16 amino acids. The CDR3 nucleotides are TGTGCCAGCAGCCAAGTAGGTATAGGGACAGGGAGTCGAGCTTTCTTT. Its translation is CASSQVGIGTGSRAFF.

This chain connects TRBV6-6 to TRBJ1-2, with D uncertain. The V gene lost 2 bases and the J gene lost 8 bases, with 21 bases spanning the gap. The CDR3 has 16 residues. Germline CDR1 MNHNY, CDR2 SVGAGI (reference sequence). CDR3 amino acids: CASSYGQEVSPRGYTF. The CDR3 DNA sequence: TGTGCCAGCAGTTACGGGCAGGAGGTCTCCCCGAGGGGCTACACCTTC.

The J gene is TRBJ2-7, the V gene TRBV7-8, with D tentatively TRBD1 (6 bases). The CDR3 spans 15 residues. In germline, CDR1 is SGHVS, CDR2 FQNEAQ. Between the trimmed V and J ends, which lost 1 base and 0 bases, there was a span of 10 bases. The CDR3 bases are TGTGCCAGCAGCTTAGTTGGACAGACCTCCTACGAGCAGTACTTC. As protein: CASSLVGQTSYEQYF.

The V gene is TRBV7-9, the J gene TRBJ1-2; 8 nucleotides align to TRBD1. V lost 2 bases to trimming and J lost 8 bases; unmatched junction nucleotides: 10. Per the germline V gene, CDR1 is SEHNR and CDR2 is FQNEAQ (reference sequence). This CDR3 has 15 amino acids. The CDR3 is CASSLLLQGDPGYTF. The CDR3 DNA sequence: TGTGCCAGCAGCTTATTACTACAGGGGGATCCGGGCTACACCTTC. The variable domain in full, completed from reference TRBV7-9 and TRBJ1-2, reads DTGVSQNPRHKITKRGQNVTFRCDPISEHNRLYWYRQTLGQGPEFLTYFQNEAQLEKSRLLSDRFSAERPKGSFSTLEIQRTEQGDSAMYLCASSLLLQGDPGYTFGSGTRLTVV.

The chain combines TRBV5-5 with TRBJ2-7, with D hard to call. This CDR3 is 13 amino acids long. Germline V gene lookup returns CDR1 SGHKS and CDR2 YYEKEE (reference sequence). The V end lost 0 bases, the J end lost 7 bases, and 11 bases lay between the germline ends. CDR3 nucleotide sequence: TGTGCCAGCAGCTTGGCCCCTAAAGTAGAGCAGTACTTC. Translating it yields CASSLAPKVEQYF.

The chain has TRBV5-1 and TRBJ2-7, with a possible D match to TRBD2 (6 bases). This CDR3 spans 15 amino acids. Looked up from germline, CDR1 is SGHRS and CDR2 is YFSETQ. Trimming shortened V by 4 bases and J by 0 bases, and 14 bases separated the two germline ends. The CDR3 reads CASSLLAPNSYEQYF. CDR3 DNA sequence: TGCGCCAGCAGCCTTCTAGCGCCGAACTCCTACGAGCAGTACTTC.

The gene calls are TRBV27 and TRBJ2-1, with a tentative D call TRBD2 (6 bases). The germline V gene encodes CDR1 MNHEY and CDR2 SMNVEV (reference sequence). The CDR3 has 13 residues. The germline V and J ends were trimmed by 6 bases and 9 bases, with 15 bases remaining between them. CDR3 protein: CASRGTSGGEQFF. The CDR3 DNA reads TGTGCCAGCAGGGGGACTTCCGGAGGTGAGCAGTTCTTC.

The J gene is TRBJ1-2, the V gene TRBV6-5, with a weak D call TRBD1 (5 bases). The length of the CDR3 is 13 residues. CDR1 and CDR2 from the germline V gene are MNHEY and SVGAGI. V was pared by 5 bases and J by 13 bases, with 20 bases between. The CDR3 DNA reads TGTGCCAGCAGTCCGGGCAGGGTAATCCCCCCCACCTTC. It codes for CASSPGRVIPPTF.

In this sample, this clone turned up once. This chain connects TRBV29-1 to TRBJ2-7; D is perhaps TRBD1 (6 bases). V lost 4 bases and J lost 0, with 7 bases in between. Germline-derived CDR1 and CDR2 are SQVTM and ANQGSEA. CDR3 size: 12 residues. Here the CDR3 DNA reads TGCAGCGTTGGACAGGTCTCCTACGAGCAGTACTTC. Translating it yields CSVGQVSYEQYF.

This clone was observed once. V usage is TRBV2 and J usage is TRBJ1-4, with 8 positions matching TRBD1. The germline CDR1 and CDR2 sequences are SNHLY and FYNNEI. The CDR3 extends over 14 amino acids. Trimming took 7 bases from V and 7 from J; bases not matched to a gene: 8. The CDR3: CASNLGQGGEKLFF. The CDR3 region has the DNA TGTGCCAGCAATCTCGGACAGGGAGGTGAAAAACTGTTTTTT.

DNA for the CDR3: TGTGCCAGCATCTCAACACAGGGGTTCGGGGACACTGAAGCTTTCTTT. Amino acids: CASISTQGFGDTEAFF. This sequence joins TRBV7-9 and TRBJ1-1, with 7 bases lining up with TRBD1. The CDR3 is 16 residues long. CDR1 is SEHNR and CDR2 is FQNEAQ in the germline V gene (reference sequence). V dropped 7 bases and J dropped 3; count of bases not matched to a gene: 14.

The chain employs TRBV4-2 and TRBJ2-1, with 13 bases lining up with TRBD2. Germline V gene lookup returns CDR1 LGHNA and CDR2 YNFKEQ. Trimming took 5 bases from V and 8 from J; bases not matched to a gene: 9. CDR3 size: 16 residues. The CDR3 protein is CASSDLLAGGPDEQFF. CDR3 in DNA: TGTGCCAGCAGCGACCTACTAGCGGGAGGGCCTGATGAGCAGTTCTTC.

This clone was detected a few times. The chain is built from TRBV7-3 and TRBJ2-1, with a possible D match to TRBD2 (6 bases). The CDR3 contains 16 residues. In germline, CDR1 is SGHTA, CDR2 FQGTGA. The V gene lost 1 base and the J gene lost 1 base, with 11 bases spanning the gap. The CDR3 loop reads CASSLNAGLSYNEQFF. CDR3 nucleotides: TGTGCCAGCAGCTTAAATGCGGGATTATCCTACAATGAGCAGTTCTTC. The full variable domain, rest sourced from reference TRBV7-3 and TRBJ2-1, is GAGVSQTPSNKVTEKGKYVELRCDPISGHTALYWYRQSLGQGPEFLIYFQGTGAADDSGLPNDRFFAVRPEGSVSTLKIQRTERGDSAVYLCASSLNAGLSYNEQFFGPGTRLTVL.

DNA of the CDR3: TGTGCCAGCAGTGAAGGGACAGGGTCTGGCTACACCTTC. It translates to CASSEGTGSGYTF. The chain links TRBV6-1 to TRBJ1-2; TRBD1 matches 8 bases. This CDR3 has 13 amino acids. V dropped 1 base and J dropped 7; count of bases not matched to a gene: 2. Germline CDR1 and CDR2: MNHNS and SASEGT.